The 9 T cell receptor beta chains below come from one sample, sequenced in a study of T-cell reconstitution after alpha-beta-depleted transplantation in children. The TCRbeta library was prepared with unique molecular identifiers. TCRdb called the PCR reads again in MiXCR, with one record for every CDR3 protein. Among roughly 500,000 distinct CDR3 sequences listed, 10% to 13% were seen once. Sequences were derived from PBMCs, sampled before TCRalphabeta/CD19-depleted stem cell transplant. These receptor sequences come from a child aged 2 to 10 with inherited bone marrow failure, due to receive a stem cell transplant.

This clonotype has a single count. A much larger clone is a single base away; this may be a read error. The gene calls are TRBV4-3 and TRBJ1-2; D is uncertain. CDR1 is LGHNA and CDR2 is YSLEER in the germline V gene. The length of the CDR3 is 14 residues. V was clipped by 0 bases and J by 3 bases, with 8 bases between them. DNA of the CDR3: TGCGCCAGCAGCCAAGATTTGGCGCACTATGGCTACACCTTC. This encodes CASSQDLAHYGYTF.

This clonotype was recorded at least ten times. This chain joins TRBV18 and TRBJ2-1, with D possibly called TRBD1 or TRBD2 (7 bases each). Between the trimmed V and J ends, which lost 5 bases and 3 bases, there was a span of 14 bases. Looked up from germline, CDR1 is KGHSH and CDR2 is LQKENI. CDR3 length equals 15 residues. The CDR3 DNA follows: TGTGCCAGCTCATCAGGGGGGGAAGTCTACAATGAGCAGTTCTTC. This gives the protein CASSSGGEVYNEQFF. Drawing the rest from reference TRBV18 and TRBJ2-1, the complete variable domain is NAGVMQNPRHLVRRRGQEARLRCSPMKGHSHVYWYRQLPEEGLKFMVYLQKENIIDESGMPKERFSAEFPKEGPSILRIQQVVRGDSAAYFCASSSGGEVYNEQFFGPGTRLTVL.

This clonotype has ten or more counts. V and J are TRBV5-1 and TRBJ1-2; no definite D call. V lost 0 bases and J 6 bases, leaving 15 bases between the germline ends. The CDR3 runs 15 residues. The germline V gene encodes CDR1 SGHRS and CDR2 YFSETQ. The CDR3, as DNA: TGCGCCAGCAGCTTGGGGACGGCTACTGGGGATGGCTACACCTTC. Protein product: CASSLGTATGDGYTF.

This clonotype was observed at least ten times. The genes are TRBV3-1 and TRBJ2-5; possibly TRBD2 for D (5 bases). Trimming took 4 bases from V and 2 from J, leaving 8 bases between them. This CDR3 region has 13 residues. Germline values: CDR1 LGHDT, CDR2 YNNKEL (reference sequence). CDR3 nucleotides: TGTGCCAGCAGCCCCCGGGGTCAAGAGACCCAGTACTTC. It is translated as CASSPRGQETQYF.

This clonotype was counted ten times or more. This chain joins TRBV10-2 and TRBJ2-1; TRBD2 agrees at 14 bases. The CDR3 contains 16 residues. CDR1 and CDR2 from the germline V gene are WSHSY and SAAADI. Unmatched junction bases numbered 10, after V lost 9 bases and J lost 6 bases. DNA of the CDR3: TGCGCCAGTGCGGGACTAGCGGGAGAAAGGGGCAATGAGCAGTTCTTC. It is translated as CASAGLAGERGNEQFF.

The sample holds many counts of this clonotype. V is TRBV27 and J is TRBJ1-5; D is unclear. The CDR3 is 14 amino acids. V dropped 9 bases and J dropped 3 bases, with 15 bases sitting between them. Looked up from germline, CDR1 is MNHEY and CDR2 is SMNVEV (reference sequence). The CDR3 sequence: CASSRTVDNQPQHF. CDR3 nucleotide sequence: TGTGCCAGTAGCCGGACGGTCGACAATCAGCCCCAGCATTTT.

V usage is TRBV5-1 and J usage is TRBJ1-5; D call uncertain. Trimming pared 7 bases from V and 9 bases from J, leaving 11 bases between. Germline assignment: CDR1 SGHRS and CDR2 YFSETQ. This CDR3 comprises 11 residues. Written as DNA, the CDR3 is TGCGCCAGCGGCCCTTTTGGGCCCCAGCATTTT. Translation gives CASGPFGPQHF.

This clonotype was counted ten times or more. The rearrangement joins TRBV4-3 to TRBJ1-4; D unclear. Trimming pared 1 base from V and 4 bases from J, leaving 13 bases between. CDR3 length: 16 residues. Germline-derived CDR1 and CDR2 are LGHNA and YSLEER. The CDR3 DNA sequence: TGCGCCAGCAGCCAAGTTCCCCGGGAGCTTAATGAAAAACTGTTTTTT. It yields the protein CASSQVPRELNEKLFF.

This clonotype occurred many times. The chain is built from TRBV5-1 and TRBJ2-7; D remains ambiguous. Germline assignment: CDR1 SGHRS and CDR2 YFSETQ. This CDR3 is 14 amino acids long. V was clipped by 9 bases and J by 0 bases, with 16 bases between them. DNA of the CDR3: TGCGCCACCCCGACGCCGACCGCCTCCTACGAGCAGTACTTC. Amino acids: CATPTPTASYEQYF.